The 29 T cell receptor beta chains reported below all come from one sample, sequenced in a study of cytomegalovirus exposure and HLA in healthy donors (dated by TCRdb to the late 2010s). Library preparation was by the immunoSEQ multiplex PCR assay. The multiplex PCR relied on a mix of 60 forward primers for TCR Vbeta segments and 13 reverse primers for TCR Jbeta segments. Not all clones reach the TCRdb copy of this immuneACCESS table, which keeps in-frame sequences only. Checked studies attribute under half of the gap to unresolved V genes and leave the rest unexplained. This sample holds some 110,000 clones; about 81% were observed only once. Together, the top ten hold approximately 0.99% of the sample. Input material: PBMCs. The receptors stem from a woman in her thirties in good health and CMV-seronegative.

The chain links TRBV30 to TRBJ1-2, with D possibly TRBD1 on 6 matching bases. The V end was cut by 5 bases, the J end by 12 bases, with 16 bases between. Germline CDR1 reads GTSNPN; CDR2 reads SVGIG (reference sequence). The CDR3 covers 11 residues. The chain's CDR3 is CAWHYQGNNTF. Here the CDR3 DNA reads TGTGCCTGGCACTACCAGGGGAACAACACCTTC.

The rearrangement joins TRBV6-6 to TRBJ2-1; 14 bases fit TRBD2. Germline assignment: CDR1 MNHNY and CDR2 SVGAGI (reference sequence). J lost 5 bases, V lost 5 bases, and 5 bases had no gene match. The CDR3 length is 16 residues. The CDR3 DNA sequence: TGTGCCAGCAGTCGACTAGCGGGAGGGCGTAACAATGAGCAGTTCTTC. As protein: CASSRLAGGRNNEQFF.

The chain carries TRBV5-4 and TRBJ1-1; a weak D match, TRBD1 (5 bases). This CDR3 is built from 15 residues. The V end lost 3 bases, the J end lost 4 bases, and 16 bases lay between the germline ends. From germline, CDR1 is SGHNT and CDR2 YYREEE (reference sequence). The CDR3 sequence is CASSYDRGRSTEAFF. For the CDR3, the DNA is TGTGCCAGCAGCTATGACAGAGGCCGGAGCACTGAAGCTTTCTTT.

The chain has TRBV1 and TRBJ2-7; the table's D call, TRBD1, has no DNA check behind it. TRBV1 is deemed a pseudogene. The CDR3 has 16 residues. CDR3 region: CTSSVHRQGPSYEQYF. The DNA for the CDR3 is TGCACCAGCAGCGTACATCGACAGGGCCCATCCTACGAGCAGTACTTC.

The chain joins TRBV6-1 to TRBJ2-7, with 7 bases fitting TRBD1. Per germline, CDR1 MNHNS and CDR2 SASEGT. V dropped 6 bases and J dropped 3; count of bases not matched to a gene: 11. This CDR3 region has 15 residues. CDR3 nucleotides: TGTGCCAGCAGGGACCACAGGGGTTCCCACTACGAGCAGTACTTC. Translating it yields CASRDHRGSHYEQYF.

The chain couples TRBV10-3 to TRBJ1-6, with 7 bases aligning to TRBD1. V dropped 6 bases and J dropped 8; count of bases not matched to a gene: 4. Germline V gene sequence: CDR1 ENHRY, CDR2 SYGVKD. The CDR3 totals 13 residues. The CDR3 DNA reads as TGTGCCATCAGAGGGACAGAAGATTCACCCCTCCACTTT. Translation: CAIRGTEDSPLHF.

This clone was counted between two and nine times. The junction does not match germline at one end; this may be a read error. The rearrangement links TRBV4-1 to TRBJ2-1; D might be TRBD1 (6 bases). There are 15 residues in the CDR3. The V gene's germline CDR1 is MGHRA and CDR2 YSYEKL. The CDR3 DNA reads TGCGCCAGCAGCCAAGACAGGGGCTCCAACAATGAGCAGTTCTTC. Its translation is CASSQDRGSNNEQFF.

The chain links TRBV5-1 to TRBJ2-3; D possibly corresponds to TRBD1 (6 bases). The V gene lost 4 bases and the J gene lost 2 bases, with 8 bases spanning the gap. CDR1 is SGHRS, CDR2 YFSETQ, per germline. The CDR3 is 13 amino acids. The CDR3 DNA reads as TGCGCCAGCAGCAGGACAGTCACAGATACGCAGTATTTT. It translates to CASSRTVTDTQYF.

The chain employs TRBV19 and TRBJ2-1; TRBD2 matches 11 bases. The germline V gene encodes CDR1 LNHDA and CDR2 SQIVND (reference sequence). The CDR3 has 15 residues. V dropped 6 bases and J dropped 3; count of bases not matched to a gene: 4. The CDR3 protein is CASSLLAGGYNEQFF. CDR3 nucleotide sequence: TGTGCCAGTAGCCTTCTAGCGGGAGGCTACAATGAGCAGTTCTTC.

This sequence joins TRBV2 and TRBJ2-1, with TRBD2 matching 15 bases. With V trimmed by 6 bases and J by 8 bases, 5 bases remained unmatched. CDR3 length equals 15 residues. Germline V gives CDR1 SNHLY, CDR2 FYNNEI. In nucleotides, the CDR3 is TGTGCCAGCAGCCTGGGACTAGCGGGAGGCGATGAGCAGTTCTTC. As protein: CASSLGLAGGDEQFF. Full variable domain (remainder filled in from reference TRBV2 and TRBJ2-1): EPEVTQTPSHQVTQMGQEVILRCVPISNHLYFYWYRQILGQKVEFLVSFYNNEISEKSEIFDDQFSVERPDGSNFTLKIRSTKLEDSAMYFCASSLGLAGGDEQFFGPGTRLTVL.

This clone came up a few times. This chain connects TRBV5-1 to TRBJ2-5; D might be TRBD2 (5 bases). Germline assignment: CDR1 SGHRS and CDR2 YFSETQ. The CDR3 covers 14 residues. The V and J ends lost 0 bases and 1 base respectively, with 7 bases between them. CDR3 loop: CASSLAGLQETQYF. The CDR3 nucleotides are TGCGCCAGCAGCTTGGCCGGACTCCAAGAGACCCAGTACTTC.

This clone was counted a few times. The genes are TRBV6-1 and TRBJ2-7; 12 bases are shared with TRBD2. V shed 8 bases, J shed 7 bases, and the junction held 3 bases outside the gene matches. Germline values: CDR1 MNHNS, CDR2 SASEGT. The CDR3 length is 12 residues. The CDR3 here is CASLAGGDEQYF. In nucleotides, the CDR3 is TGTGCCAGCCTAGCGGGGGGGGATGAGCAGTACTTC.

The CDR3: CATSRDRGAGNTIYF. As DNA, the CDR3 is TGTGCCACCAGCAGAGACAGGGGTGCTGGAAACACCATATATTTT. V usage is TRBV15 and J usage is TRBJ1-3; possibly TRBD1 for D (6 bases). CDR1 and CDR2 from the germline V gene are LNHNV and YYDKDF (reference sequence). The CDR3 runs 15 residues. V was trimmed by 0 bases and J by 2 bases, leaving 8 bases between them.

This sequence joins TRBV7-9 and TRBJ2-5; 7 nucleotides match TRBD2. V lost 5 bases and J lost 3; bases outside the gene matches: 12. The CDR3 is 16 residues long. Germline assignment: CDR1 SEHNR and CDR2 FQNEAQ (reference sequence). The CDR3 here is CASSPNTGLGEETQYF. The CDR3, as DNA: TGTGCCAGCAGCCCGAACACTGGACTAGGGGAAGAGACCCAGTACTTC.

The gene calls are TRBV5-1 and TRBJ2-6; D is possibly TRBD1 (6 bases). This CDR3 is 15 amino acids long. Germline V gene lookup returns CDR1 SGHRS and CDR2 YFSETQ. V was clipped by 5 bases and J by 0 bases, with 9 bases between them. The CDR3 sequence: CASSGGSSGANVLTF. CDR3 nucleotides: TGCGCCAGCAGTGGGGGCTCCTCTGGGGCCAACGTCCTGACTTTC. Based on the CDR3 plus reference TRBV5-1 and TRBJ2-6, the full variable domain is KAGVTQTPRYLIKTRGQQVTLSCSPISGHRSVSWYQQTPGQGLQFLFEYFSETQRNKGNFPGRFSGRQFSNSRSEMNVSTLELGDSALYLCASSGGSSGANVLTFGAGSRLTVL.

The chain links TRBV7-8 to TRBJ2-2, with D maybe TRBD1 (5 bases). V was trimmed by 6 bases and J by 5 bases, leaving 10 bases between them. CDR3 length: 13 amino acids. Germline V gene lookup returns CDR1 SGHVS and CDR2 FQNEAQ. CDR3 residues: CASSSRVTGELFF. For the CDR3, the DNA is TGTGCCAGCAGTTCCAGGGTAACCGGGGAGCTGTTTTTT.

This clone was observed a few times. The rearrangement uses TRBV30 and TRBJ1-2, with D possibly matching TRBD1 (6 bases). Between the trimmed V and J ends, which lost 5 bases and 5 bases, there was a span of 18 bases. The germline V gene encodes CDR1 GTSNPN and CDR2 SVGIG (reference sequence). This CDR3 region has 14 residues. CDR3 region: CAWSKTGTPYGYTF. CDR3 DNA sequence: TGTGCCTGGTCCAAAACCGGGACACCTTATGGCTACACCTTC.

The chain combines TRBV7-2 with TRBJ1-2; TRBD1 agrees at 9 bases. V trimming: 5 bases; J trimming: 2 bases; junction bases outside the gene matches: 6. Germline V gene lookup returns CDR1 SGHTA and CDR2 FQGNSA. The CDR3 runs to 15 residues. CDR3 sequence: CASSPWDRVNYGYTF. In DNA form, the CDR3 reads TGTGCCAGCAGCCCGTGGGACAGGGTAAACTATGGCTACACCTTC. Supplemented by reference TRBV7-2 and TRBJ1-2, the full variable domain reads GAGVSQSPSNKVTEKGKDVELRCDPISGHTALYWYRQSLGQGLEFLIYFQGNSAPDKSGLPSDRFSAERTGGSVSTLTIQRTQQEDSAVYLCASSPWDRVNYGYTFGSGTRLTVV.

This clone was seen more than once but under ten times. The V call is TRBV19, the J call TRBJ1-2; D remains unclear. The CDR3 extends over 11 amino acids. Germline CDR1 and CDR2: LNHDA and SQIVND (reference sequence). Trimming took off 6 bases at V and 10 bases at J, with 12 bases between the two ends. The CDR3: CASSATPPYTF. The CDR3 DNA is TGTGCCAGTAGCGCGACACCGCCCTACACCTTC.

V and J are TRBV7-9 and TRBJ2-3, with D possibly being TRBD2 (5 bases). Deletions cut 5 bases from V and 2 bases from J, with 17 bases between. CDR3 size: 16 residues. CDR1 and CDR2 (germline): SEHNR, FQNEAQ (reference sequence). The CDR3 reads CASSPYPGLSTDTQYF. As DNA, the CDR3 is TGTGCCAGCAGCCCCTATCCTGGACTGTCCACAGATACGCAGTATTTT.

This rearrangement joins TRBV11-3 to TRBJ2-7, with 9 positions matching TRBD1. The CDR3 runs to 13 residues. The V gene end was trimmed by 5 bases and the J gene end by 6 bases; junction bases not matched to a gene: 5. The germline V gene has CDR1 SGHNT and CDR2 YENEEA. The CDR3 coding sequence is TGTGCCAGCAGCACTGGGACAGGGAGCGAGCAGTACTTC. The encoded protein is CASSTGTGSEQYF.

J is TRBJ2-7 and V is TRBV4-2; D perhaps matches TRBD2 (6 bases). This CDR3 spans 17 amino acids. Germline CDR1 and CDR2: LGHNA and YNFKEQ. Trimming shortened V by 0 bases and J by 1 base, and 16 bases separated the two germline ends. CDR3 sequence: CASSQDWTTSSSYEQYF. The CDR3 DNA reads as TGTGCCAGCAGCCAAGATTGGACTACTAGTAGTTCCTACGAGCAGTACTTC.

The sample holds one count of this clone. The rearrangement uses TRBV14 and TRBJ2-1, with D uncertain. The V gene's germline CDR1 is SGHDN and CDR2 FVKESK. There are 14 residues in the CDR3. The ends were cut back, 4 bases at V and 8 bases at J, with 15 bases in the middle. The CDR3 sequence is CASSLSSIGHEQFF. CDR3 coding DNA: TGTGCCAGCAGCCTCTCGTCCATCGGTCATGAGCAGTTCTTC.

The chain is built from TRBV6-1 and TRBJ1-2, with unresolved D. Looked up from germline, CDR1 is MNHNS and CDR2 is SASEGT. V shed 6 bases and J shed 4 bases, with 15 bases lying between them. The CDR3 is made up of 14 amino acids. CDR3 amino acids: CASSSTRLGYGYTF. CDR3 DNA sequence: TGTGCCAGCAGCTCTACCCGACTGGGCTATGGCTACACCTTC.

This chain joins TRBV25-1 and TRBJ1-1, with D perhaps matching TRBD1 (5 bases). The CDR3 has 14 amino acids. With 6 bases removed from V and 6 bases from J, the gap between germline ends came to 17 bases. Germline CDR1 is MGHDK and CDR2 is SYGVNS. The CDR3 DNA reads as TGTGCCAGCAGGAGCGGCCCGGGGGGTGCTGAAGCTTTCTTT. This translates into CASRSGPGGAEAFF.

This rearrangement joins TRBV5-1 to TRBJ2-3; 13 nucleotides agree with TRBD2. With 4 bases clipped from V and 2 bases from J, the junction kept 4 bases outside the gene matches. Germline CDR1 reads SGHRS; CDR2 reads YFSETQ. The CDR3 is made up of 16 amino acids. The CDR3 nucleotides read TGCGCCAGCAGCCAGGGACTAGCGGGGCCCACAGATACGCAGTATTTT. Encoded protein: CASSQGLAGPTDTQYF.

This clone occurred once. The same CDR3 also results from other DNA sequences found in this sample. The chain couples TRBV5-1 to TRBJ2-5; TRBD2 matches at 8 bases. Germline CDR1 is SGHRS and CDR2 is YFSETQ. The junction had 10 bases not matched to a gene; V was cut back by 4 bases and J by 5 bases. This CDR3 is built from 15 residues. The CDR3 reads CASSPPLAAQETQYF. CDR3 coding DNA: TGCGCCAGCAGCCCCCCACTAGCGGCCCAGGAGACCCAGTACTTC.

The chain is built from TRBV5-1 and TRBJ1-3; possibly TRBD1 for D (6 bases). Germline-derived CDR1 and CDR2 are SGHRS and YFSETQ. This CDR3 region has 18 residues. V dropped 4 bases and J dropped 0 bases, with 20 bases sitting between them. The CDR3 reads CASSPAWTARHSGNTIYF. As DNA, the CDR3 is TGCGCCAGCAGCCCGGCCTGGACAGCCCGCCACTCTGGAAACACCATATATTTT. Full variable domain (remainder filled in from reference TRBV5-1 and TRBJ1-3): KAGVTQTPRYLIKTRGQQVTLSCSPISGHRSVSWYQQTPGQGLQFLFEYFSETQRNKGNFPGRFSGRQFSNSRSEMNVSTLELGDSALYLCASSPAWTARHSGNTIYFGEGSWLTVV.

The J gene is TRBJ2-5, the V gene TRBV4-2; 7 bases match TRBD2. CDR1 is LGHNA and CDR2 is YNFKEQ in the germline V gene. The CDR3 has 15 amino acids. V shed 2 bases, J shed 2 bases, and the junction held 5 bases outside the gene matches. The CDR3, as DNA: TGTGCCAGCAGCCAACAGGGACTACGACAAGAGACCCAGTACTTC. It specifies CASSQQGLRQETQYF.